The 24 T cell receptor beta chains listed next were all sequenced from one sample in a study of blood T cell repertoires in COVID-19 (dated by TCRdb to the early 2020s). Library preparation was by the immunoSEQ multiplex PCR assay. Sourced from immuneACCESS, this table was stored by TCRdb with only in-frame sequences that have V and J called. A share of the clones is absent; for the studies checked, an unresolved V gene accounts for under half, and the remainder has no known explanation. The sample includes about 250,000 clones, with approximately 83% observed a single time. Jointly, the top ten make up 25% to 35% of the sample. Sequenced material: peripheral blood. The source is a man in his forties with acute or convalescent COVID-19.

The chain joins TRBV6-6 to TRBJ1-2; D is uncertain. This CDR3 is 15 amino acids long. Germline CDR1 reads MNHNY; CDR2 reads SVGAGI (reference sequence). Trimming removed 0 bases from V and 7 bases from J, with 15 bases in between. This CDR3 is CASSYSSSKTGGYTF. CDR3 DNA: TGTGCCAGCAGTTACTCGTCTTCCAAGACGGGTGGCTACACCTTC.

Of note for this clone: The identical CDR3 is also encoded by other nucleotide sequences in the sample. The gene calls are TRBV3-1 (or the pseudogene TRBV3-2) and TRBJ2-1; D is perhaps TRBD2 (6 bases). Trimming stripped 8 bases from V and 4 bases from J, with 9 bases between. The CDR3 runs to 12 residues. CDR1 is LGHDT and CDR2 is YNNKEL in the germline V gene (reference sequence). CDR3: CASGGTYNEQFF. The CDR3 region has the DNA TGTGCCAGCGGAGGGACTTACAATGAGCAGTTCTTC.

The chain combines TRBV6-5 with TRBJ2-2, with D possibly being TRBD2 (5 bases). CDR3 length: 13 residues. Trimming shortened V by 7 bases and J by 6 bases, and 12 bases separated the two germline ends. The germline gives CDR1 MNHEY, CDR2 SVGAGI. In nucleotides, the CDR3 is TGTGCCAGCAAAGGCGCGGGCCCCGGGGAGCTGTTTTTT. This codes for CASKGAGPGELFF.

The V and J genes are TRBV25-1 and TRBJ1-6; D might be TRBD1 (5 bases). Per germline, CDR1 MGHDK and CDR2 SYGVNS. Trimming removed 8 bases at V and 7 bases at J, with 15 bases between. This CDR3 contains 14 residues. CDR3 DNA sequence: TGTGCCAGCCACAGCAGGGCGGTCAATTCACCCCTCCACTTT. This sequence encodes CASHSRAVNSPLHF.

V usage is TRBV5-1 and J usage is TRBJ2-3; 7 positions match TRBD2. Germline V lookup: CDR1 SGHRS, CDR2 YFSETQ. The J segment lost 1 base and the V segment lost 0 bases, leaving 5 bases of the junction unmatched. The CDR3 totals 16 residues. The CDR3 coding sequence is TGCGCCAGCAGCTTGGCCTCCGGACTAGGCACAGATACGCAGTATTTT. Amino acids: CASSLASGLGTDTQYF.

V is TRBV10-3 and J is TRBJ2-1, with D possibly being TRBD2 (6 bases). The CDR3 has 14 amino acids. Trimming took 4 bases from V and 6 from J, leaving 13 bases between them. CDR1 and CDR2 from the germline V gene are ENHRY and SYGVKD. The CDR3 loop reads CAISGGGRINEQFF. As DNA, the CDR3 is TGTGCCATCAGTGGGGGAGGCCGGATCAATGAGCAGTTCTTC.

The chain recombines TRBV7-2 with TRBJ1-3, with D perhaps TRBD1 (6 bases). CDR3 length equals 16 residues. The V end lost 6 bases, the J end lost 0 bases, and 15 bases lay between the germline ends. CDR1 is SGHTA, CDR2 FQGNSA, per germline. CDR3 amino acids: CASSLRTGFSGNTIYF. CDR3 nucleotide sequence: TGTGCCAGCAGTCTTCGAACAGGGTTCTCTGGAAACACCATATATTTT.

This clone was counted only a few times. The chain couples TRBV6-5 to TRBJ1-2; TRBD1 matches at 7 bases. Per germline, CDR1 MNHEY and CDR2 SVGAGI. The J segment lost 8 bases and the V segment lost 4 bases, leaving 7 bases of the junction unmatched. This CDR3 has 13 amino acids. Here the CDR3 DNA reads TGTGCCAGCAGTTGGGACAGCCGGCGCGGCTACACCTTC. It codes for CASSWDSRRGYTF.

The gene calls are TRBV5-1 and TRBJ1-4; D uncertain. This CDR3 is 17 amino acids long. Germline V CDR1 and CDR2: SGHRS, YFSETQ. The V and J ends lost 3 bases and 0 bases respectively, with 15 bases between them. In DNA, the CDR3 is TGCGCCAGCAGCTACTCCGGGTCTTCTTCAACTAATGAAAAACTGTTTTTT. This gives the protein CASSYSGSSSTNEKLFF.

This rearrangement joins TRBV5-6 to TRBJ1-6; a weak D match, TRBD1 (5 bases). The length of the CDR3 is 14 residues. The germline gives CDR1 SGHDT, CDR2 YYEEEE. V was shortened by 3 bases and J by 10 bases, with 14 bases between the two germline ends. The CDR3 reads CASSSDPGGSPLHF. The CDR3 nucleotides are TGTGCCAGCAGCTCGGACCCCGGGGGGTCACCCCTCCACTTT.

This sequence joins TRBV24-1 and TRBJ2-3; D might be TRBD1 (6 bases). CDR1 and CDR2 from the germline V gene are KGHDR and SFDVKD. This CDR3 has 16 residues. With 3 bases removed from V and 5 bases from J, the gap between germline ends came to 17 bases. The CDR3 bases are TGTGCCACCAGTGATGGCGGTCAGGGGTTGGAAGATACGCAGTATTTT. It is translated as CATSDGGQGLEDTQYF.

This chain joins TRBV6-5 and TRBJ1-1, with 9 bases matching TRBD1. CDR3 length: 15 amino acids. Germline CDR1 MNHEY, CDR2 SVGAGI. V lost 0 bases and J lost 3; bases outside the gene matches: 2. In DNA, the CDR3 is TGTGCCAGCAGTTACTCTAGACAGGGGGACACTGAAGCTTTCTTT. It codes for CASSYSRQGDTEAFF.

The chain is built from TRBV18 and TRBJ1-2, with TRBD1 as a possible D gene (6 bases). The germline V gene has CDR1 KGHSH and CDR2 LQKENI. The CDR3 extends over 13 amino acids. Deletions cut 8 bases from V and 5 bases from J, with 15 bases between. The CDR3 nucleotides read TGTGCCAGCCTAGATACAGGGTCGTATGGCTACACCTTC. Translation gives CASLDTGSYGYTF.

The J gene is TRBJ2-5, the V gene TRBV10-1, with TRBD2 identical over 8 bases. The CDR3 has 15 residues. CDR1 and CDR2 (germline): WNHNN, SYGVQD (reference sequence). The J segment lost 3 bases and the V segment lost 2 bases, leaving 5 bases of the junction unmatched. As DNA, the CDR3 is TGCGCCAGCAGTGAGGCGGGGGGTGGGGAAGAGACCCAGTACTTC. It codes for CASSEAGGGEETQYF.

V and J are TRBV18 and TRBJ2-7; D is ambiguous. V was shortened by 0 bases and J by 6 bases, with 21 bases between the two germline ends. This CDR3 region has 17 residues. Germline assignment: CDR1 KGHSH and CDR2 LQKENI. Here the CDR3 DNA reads TGTGCCAGCTCACCACCCGTTAATTTAACAAACCCAACCGAGCAGTACTTC. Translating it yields CASSPPVNLTNPTEQYF.

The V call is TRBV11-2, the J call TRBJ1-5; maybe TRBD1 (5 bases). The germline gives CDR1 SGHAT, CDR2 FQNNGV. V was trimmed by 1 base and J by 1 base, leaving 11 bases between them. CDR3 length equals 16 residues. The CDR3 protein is CASSLVGGSSNQPQHF. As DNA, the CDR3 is TGTGCCAGCAGCTTAGTGGGGGGTTCGAGCAATCAGCCCCAGCATTTT.

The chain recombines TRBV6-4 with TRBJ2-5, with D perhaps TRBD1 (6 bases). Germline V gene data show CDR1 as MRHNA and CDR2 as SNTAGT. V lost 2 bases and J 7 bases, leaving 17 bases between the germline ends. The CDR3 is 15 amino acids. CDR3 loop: CASSDGQPGLRTQYF. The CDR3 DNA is TGTGCCAGCAGTGACGGACAGCCCGGTTTGAGGACCCAGTACTTC.

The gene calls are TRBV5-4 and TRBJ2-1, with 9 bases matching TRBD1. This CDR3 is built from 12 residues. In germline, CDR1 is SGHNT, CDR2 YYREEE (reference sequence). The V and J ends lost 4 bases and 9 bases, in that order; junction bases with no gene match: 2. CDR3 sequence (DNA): TGTGCCAGCAGCGGGACAGGGAGTGAGCAGTTCTTC. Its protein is CASSGTGSEQFF.

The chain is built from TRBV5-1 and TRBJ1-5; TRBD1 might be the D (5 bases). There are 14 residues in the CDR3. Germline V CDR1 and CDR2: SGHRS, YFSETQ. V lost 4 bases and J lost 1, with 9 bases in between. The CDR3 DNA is TGCGCCAGCAGCCTAGACAGCAGCAATCAGCCCCAGCATTTT. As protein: CASSLDSSNQPQHF.

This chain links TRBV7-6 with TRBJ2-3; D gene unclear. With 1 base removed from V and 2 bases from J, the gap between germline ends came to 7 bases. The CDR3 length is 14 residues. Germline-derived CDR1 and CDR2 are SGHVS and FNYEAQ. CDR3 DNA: TGTGCCAGCAGCTTAGGTCCGTCCACAGATACGCAGTATTTT. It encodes CASSLGPSTDTQYF.

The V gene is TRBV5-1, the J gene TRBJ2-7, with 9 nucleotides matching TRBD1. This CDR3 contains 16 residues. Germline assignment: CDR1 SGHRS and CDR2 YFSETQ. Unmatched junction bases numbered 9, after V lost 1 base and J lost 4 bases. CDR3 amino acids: CASSLLGQGTRYEQYF. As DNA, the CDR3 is TGCGCCAGCAGCTTGCTAGGACAGGGGACCAGATACGAGCAGTACTTC.

The CDR3 DNA reads TGTGCCAGCAGTTACCGGGGGGCCGCTGAAGCTTTCTTT. Translating gives CASSYRGAAEAFF. The chain couples TRBV6-5 to TRBJ1-1, with D maybe TRBD1 (6 bases). The CDR3 sequence is 13 residues long. The V end lost 2 bases, the J end lost 6 bases, and 10 bases lay between the germline ends. In germline, CDR1 is MNHEY, CDR2 SVGAGI.

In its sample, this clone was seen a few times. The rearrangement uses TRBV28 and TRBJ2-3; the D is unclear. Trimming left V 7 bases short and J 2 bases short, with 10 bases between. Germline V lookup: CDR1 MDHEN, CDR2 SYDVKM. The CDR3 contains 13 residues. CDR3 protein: CASTSDSTDTQYF. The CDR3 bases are TGTGCCAGCACCAGCGACTCCACAGATACGCAGTATTTT.

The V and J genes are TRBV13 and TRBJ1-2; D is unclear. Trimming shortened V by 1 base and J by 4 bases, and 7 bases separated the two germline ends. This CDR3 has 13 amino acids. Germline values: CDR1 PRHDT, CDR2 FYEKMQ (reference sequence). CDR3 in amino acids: CASSLERGYGYTF. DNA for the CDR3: TGTGCCAGCAGCTTAGAGCGGGGCTATGGCTACACCTTC.